This T cell receptor beta chain is from a study of T cell responses to AZD1222 COVID-19 vaccine. The germline gives CDR1 LNHDA, CDR2 SQIVND (reference sequence). The junction had 1 base not matched to a gene; V was cut back by 3 bases and J by 4 bases. This CDR3 has 15 residues. This table comes from immunoSEQ multiplex PCR, and its TCRdb copy is limited to in-frame clones, with some not included. This table has approximately 200,000 clones, almost 95% appearing once. The sequence derives from an adult in good health. The gene calls are TRBV19 and TRBJ2-5, with TRBD2 matching over 14 bases. This specimen consisted of peripheral blood, obtained on day 0 of AZD1222 vaccination. CDR3 DNA: TGTGCCAGTAGTATGGGACTAGCGGGAGCAGAGACCCAGTACTTC. This codes for CASSMGLAGAETQYF.